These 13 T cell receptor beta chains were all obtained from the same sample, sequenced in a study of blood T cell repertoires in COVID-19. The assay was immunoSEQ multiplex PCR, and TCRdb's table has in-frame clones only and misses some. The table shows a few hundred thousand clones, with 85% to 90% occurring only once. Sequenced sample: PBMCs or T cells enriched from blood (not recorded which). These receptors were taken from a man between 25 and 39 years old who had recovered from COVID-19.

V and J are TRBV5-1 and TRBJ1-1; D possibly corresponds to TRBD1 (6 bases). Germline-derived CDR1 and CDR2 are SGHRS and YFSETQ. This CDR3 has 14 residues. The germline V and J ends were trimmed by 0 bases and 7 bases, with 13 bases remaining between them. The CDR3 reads CASSLGTAIYEAFF. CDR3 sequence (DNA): TGCGCCAGCAGCTTGGGGACAGCTATCTATGAAGCTTTCTTT. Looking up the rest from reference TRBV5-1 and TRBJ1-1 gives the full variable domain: KAGVTQTPRYLIKTRGQQVTLSCSPISGHRSVSWYQQTPGQGLQFLFEYFSETQRNKGNFPGRFSGRQFSNSRSEMNVSTLELGDSALYLCASSLGTAIYEAFFGQGTRLTVV.

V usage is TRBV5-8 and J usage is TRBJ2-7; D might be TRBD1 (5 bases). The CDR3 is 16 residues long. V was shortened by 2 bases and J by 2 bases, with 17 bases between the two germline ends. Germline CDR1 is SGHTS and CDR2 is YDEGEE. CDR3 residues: CASSFRVIQGTYEQYF. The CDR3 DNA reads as TGTGCCAGCAGCTTCCGAGTTATTCAGGGTACCTACGAGCAGTACTTC.

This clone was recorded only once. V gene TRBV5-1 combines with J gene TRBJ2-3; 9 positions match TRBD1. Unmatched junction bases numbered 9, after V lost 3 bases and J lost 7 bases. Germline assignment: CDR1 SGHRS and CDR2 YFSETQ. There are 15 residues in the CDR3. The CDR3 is CASSYQQGAANTQYF. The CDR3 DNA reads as TGCGCCAGCAGCTATCAACAGGGGGCAGCGAATACGCAGTATTTT.

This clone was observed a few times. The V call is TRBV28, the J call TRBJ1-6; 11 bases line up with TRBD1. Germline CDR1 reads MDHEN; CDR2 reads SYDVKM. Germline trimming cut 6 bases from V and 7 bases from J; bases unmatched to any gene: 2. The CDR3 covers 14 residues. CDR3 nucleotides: TGTGCCAGCAGCGGGACAGGGGGGAATTCACCCCTCCACTTT. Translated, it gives CASSGTGGNSPLHF.

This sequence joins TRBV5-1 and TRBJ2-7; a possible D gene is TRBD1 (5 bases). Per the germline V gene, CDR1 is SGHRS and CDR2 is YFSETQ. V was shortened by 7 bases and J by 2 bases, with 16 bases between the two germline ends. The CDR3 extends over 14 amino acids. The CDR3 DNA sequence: TGCGCCAGCGCCATGGGTGGGGCCCCCTACGAGCAGTACTTC. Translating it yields CASAMGGAPYEQYF.

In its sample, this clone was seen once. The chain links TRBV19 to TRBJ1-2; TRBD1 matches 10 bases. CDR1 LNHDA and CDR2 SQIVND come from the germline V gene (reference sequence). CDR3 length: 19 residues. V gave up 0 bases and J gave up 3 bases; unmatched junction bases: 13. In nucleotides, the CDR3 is TGTGCCAGTAGTATAGAAAGGCTGGGAGGACAGGGGGGTTACTATGGCTACACCTTC. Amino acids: CASSIERLGGQGGYYGYTF.

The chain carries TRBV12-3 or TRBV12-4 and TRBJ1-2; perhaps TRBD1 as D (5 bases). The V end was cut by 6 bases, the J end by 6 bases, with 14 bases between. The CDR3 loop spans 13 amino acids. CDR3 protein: CASSLGVADGYTF. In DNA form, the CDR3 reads TGTGCCAGCAGCCTAGGGGTGGCGGATGGCTACACCTTC.

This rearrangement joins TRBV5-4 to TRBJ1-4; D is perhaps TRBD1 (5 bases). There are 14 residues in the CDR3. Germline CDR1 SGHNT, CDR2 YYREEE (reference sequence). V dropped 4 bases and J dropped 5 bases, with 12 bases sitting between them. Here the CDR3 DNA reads TGTGCCAGCAGCGGGGGAGGTTGGAATGAAAAACTGTTTTTT. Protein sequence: CASSGGGWNEKLFF. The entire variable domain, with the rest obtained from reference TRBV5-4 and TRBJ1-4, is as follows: ETGVTQSPTHLIKTRGQQVTLRCSSQSGHNTVSWYQQALGQGPQFIFQYYREEENGRGNFPPRFSGLQFPNYSSELNVNALELDDSALYLCASSGGGWNEKLFFGSGTQLSVL.

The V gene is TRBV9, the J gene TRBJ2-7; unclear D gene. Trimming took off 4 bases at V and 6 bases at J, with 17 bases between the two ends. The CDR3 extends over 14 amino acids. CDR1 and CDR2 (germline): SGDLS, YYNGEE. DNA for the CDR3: TGTGCCAGCAGCCCCAATTCTAAACCCCTCGAGCAGTACTTC. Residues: CASSPNSKPLEQYF.

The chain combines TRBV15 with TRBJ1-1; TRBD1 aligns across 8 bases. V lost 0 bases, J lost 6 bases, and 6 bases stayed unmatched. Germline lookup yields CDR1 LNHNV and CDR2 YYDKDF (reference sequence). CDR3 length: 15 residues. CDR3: CATSREPGGFPEAFF. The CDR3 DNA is TGTGCCACCAGCAGAGAGCCAGGGGGCTTTCCTGAAGCTTTCTTT.

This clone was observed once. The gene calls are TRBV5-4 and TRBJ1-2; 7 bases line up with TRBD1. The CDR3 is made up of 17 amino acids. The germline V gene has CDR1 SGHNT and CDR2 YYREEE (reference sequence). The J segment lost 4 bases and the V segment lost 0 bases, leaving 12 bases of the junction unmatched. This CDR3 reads CASSLGEGTVGFYGYTF. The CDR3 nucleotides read TGTGCCAGCAGCTTGGGAGAGGGGACAGTCGGCTTCTATGGCTACACCTTC.

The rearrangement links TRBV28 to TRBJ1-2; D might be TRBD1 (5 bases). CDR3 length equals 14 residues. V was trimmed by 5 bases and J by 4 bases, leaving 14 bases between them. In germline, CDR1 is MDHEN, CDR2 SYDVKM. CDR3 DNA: TGTGCCAGCAGTGGCGCGGCAGGGATCTATGGCTACACCTTC. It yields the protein CASSGAAGIYGYTF.

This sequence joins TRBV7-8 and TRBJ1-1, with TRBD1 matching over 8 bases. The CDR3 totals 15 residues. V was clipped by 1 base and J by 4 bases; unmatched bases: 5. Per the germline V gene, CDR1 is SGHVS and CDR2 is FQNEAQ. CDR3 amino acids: CASSLVWTGFTEAFF. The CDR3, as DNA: TGTGCCAGCAGCTTAGTTTGGACAGGGTTCACTGAAGCTTTCTTT.